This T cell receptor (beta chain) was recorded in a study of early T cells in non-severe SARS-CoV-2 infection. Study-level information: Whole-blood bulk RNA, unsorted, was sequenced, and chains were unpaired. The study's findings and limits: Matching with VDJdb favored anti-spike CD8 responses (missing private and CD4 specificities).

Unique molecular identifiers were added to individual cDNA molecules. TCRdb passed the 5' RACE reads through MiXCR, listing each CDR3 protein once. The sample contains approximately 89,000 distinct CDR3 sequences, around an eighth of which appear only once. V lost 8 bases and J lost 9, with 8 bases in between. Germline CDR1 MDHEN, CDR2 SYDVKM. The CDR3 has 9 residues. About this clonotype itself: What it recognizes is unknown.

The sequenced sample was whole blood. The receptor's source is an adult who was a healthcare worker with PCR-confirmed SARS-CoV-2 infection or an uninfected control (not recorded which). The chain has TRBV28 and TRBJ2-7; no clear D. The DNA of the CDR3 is TGTGCCAGCGGTAGTGTGCAGTACTTC. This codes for CASGSVQYF.